Shown below are 3 T cell receptor beta chains from a single sample sequenced in a study of vaccination and CD4 T cells after COVID-19. The antigens for these receptors are not known. The Oncomine TCR Beta short-read assay was applied to DNA of cultured CD4+ T cells. TCRdb ran MiXCR on the PCR reads and lists one entry per CDR3 protein. The sample lists about 20,000 distinct CDR3 sequences; over 25% were seen once. The treatment: roughly nine-day PBMC culture with coronavirus spike peptide pools or control peptides (ViraFEST assay). Sequencing was carried out using cultured CD4+ T cells from blood. These receptors were collected from a human donor with COVID-19.

Relative to its sample, this clonotype is medium-sized. CDR3 in DNA: TGCAGTGCAGACTACCCCGGGCCAGCGCCTCATCAGCCCCAGCATTTT. It is translated as CSADYPGPAPHQPQHF. The V and J genes are TRBV20-1 and TRBJ1-5; no clear D gene. CDR3 length: 16 residues. Trimming pared 6 bases from V and 5 bases from J, leaving 23 bases between. CDR1 is DFQATT, CDR2 SNEGSKA, per germline (reference sequence).

The rearrangement uses TRBV7-2 and TRBJ2-2; D gene uncertain. Between the trimmed V and J ends, which lost 5 bases and 1 base, there was a span of 11 bases. The CDR3 runs 15 residues. Germline lookup yields CDR1 SGHTA and CDR2 FQGNSA. This CDR3 reads CASSGDGRNTGELFF. CDR3 sequence (DNA): TGTGCCAGCAGCGGTGATGGACGGAACACCGGGGAGCTGTTTTTT.

The chain uses TRBV7-2 and TRBJ2-5; D is perhaps TRBD1 (5 bases). Trimming pared 1 base from V and 0 bases from J, leaving 9 bases between. Germline V gene data show CDR1 as SGHTA and CDR2 as FQGNSA. This CDR3 is 15 amino acids long. The CDR3 DNA reads TGTGCCAGCAGCTTAGGTCCAGGGAACCAAGAGACCCAGTACTTC. This translates into CASSLGPGNQETQYF.